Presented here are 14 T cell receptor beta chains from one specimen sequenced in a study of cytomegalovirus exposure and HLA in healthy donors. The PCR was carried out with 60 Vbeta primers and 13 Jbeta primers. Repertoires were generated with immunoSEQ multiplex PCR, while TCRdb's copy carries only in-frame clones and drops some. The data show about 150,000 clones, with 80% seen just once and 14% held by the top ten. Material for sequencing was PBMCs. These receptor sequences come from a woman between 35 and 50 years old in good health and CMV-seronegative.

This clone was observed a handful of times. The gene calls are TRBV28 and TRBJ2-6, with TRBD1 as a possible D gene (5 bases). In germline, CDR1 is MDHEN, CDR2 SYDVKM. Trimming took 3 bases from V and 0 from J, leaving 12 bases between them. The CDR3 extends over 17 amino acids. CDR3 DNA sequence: TGTGCCAGCAGTTTCCAGGGTTGGAGCTCTGGGGCCAACGTCCTGACTTTC. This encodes CASSFQGWSSGANVLTF.

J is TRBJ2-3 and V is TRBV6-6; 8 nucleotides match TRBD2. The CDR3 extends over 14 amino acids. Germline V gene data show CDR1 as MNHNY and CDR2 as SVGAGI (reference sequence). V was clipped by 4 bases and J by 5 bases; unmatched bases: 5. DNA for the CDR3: TGTGCCAGCAGTTTAGCGGGGCTGGGAGATACGCAGTATTTT. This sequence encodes CASSLAGLGDTQYF.

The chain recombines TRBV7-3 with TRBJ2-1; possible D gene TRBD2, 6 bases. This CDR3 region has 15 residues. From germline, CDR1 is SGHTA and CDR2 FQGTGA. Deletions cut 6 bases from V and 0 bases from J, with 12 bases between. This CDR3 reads CASSSLALSYNEQFF. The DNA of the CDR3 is TGTGCCAGCAGTTCACTAGCCCTCTCCTACAATGAGCAGTTCTTC.

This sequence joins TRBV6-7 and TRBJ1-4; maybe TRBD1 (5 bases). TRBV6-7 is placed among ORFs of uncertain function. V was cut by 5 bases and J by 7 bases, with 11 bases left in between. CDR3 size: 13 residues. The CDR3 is CASSKGYIEKLFF. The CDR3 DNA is TGTGCCAGCAGTAAGGGGTATATTGAAAAACTGTTTTTT.

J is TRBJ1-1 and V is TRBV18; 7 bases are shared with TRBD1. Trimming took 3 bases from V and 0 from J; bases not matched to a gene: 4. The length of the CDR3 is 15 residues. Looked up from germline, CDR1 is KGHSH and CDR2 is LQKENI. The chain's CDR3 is CASSPGQVLNTEAFF. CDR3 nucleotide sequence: TGTGCCAGCTCACCCGGACAGGTTTTGAACACTGAAGCTTTCTTT.

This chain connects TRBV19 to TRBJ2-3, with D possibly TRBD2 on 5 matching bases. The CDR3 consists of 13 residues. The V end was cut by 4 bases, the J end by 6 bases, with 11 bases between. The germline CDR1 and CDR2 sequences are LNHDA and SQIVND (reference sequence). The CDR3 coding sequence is TGTGCCAGTAGTAGAGGGAGCTGGGATACGCAGTATTTT. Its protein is CASSRGSWDTQYF. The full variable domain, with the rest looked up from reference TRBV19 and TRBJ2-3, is DGGITQSPKYLFRKEGQNVTLSCEQNLNHDAMYWYRQDPGQGLRLIYYSQIVNDFQKGDIAEGYSVSREKKESFPLTVTSAQKNPTAFYLCASSRGSWDTQYFGPGTRLTVL.

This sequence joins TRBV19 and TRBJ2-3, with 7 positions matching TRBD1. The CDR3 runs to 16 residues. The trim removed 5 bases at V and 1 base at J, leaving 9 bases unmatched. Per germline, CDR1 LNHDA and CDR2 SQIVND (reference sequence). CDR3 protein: CASSETGEWGTDTQYF. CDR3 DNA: TGTGCCAGTAGTGAAACAGGGGAGTGGGGCACAGATACGCAGTATTTT.

Here the CDR3 reads CASSTRVVPRNEQFF. As DNA, the CDR3 is TGTGCCAGCAGCACCAGGGTTGTGCCCCGAAATGAGCAGTTCTTC. This sequence joins TRBV7-9 and TRBJ2-1; possibly TRBD1 for D (5 bases). The ends were cut back, 5 bases at V and 7 bases at J, with 18 bases in the middle. This CDR3 has 15 amino acids. Germline CDR1 and CDR2: SEHNR and FQNEAQ (reference sequence).

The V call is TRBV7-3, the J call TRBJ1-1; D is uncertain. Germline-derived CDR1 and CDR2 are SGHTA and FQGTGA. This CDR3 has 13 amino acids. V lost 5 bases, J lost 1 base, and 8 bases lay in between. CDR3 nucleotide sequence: TGTGCCAGCAGCCCTTACGGGAACACTGAAGCTTTCTTT. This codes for CASSPYGNTEAFF.

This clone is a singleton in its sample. In nucleotides, the CDR3 is TGTGCCAGCAGCCCCCCCCGGGAGGGTGAGCAGTTCTTC. It encodes CASSPPREGEQFF. The chain combines TRBV5-4 with TRBJ2-1; TRBD2 agrees at 8 bases. The junction had 6 bases not matched to a gene; V was cut back by 4 bases and J by 9 bases. The V gene's germline CDR1 is SGHNT and CDR2 YYREEE (reference sequence). The CDR3 runs 13 residues.

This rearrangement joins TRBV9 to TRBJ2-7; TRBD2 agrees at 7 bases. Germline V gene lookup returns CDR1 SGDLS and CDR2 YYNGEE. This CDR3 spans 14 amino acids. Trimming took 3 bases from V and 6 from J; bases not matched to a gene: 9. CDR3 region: CASSAAGLPTEQYF. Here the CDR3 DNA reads TGTGCCAGCAGCGCAGCGGGACTCCCAACCGAGCAGTACTTC.

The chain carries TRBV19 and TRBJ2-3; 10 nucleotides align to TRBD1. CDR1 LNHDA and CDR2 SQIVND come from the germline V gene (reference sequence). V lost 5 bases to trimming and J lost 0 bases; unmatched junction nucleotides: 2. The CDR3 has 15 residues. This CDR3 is CASSADRGSTDTQYF. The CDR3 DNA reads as TGTGCCAGTAGTGCGGACAGGGGGAGCACAGATACGCAGTATTTT.

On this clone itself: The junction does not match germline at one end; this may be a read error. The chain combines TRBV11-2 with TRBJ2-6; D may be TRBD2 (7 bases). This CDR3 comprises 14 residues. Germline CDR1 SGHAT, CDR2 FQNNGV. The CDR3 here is CASSRSRGANGLTF. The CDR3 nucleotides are TGTGCCAGCAGCCGAAGTCGGGGGGCCAACGGCCTGACTTTC.

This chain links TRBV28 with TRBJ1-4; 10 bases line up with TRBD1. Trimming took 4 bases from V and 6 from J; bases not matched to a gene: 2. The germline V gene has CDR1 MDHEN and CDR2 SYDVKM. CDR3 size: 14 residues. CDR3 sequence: CASSSGQGYEKLFF. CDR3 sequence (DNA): TGTGCCAGCAGTTCGGGACAGGGGTATGAAAAACTGTTTTTT.